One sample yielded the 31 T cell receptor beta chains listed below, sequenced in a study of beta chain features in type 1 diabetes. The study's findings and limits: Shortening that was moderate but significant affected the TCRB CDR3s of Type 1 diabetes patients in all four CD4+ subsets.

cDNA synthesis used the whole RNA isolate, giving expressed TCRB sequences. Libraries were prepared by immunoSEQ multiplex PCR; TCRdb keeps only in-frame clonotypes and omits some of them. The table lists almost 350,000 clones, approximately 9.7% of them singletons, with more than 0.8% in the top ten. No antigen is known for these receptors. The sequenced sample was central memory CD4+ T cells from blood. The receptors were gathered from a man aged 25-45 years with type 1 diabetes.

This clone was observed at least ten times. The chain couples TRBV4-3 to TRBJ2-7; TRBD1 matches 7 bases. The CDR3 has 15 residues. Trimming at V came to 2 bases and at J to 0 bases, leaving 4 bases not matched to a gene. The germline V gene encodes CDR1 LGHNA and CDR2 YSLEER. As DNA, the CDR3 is TGCGCCAGCAGCCAAACGACAGGGAGCTCCTACGAGCAGTACTTC. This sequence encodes CASSQTTGSSYEQYF.

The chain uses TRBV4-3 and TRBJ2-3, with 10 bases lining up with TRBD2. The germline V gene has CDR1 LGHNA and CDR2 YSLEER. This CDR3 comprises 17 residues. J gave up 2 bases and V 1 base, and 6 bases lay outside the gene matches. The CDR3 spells CASSQVGSGGATDTQYF. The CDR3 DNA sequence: TGCGCCAGCAGCCAAGTCGGAAGCGGGGGGGCCACAGATACGCAGTATTTT.

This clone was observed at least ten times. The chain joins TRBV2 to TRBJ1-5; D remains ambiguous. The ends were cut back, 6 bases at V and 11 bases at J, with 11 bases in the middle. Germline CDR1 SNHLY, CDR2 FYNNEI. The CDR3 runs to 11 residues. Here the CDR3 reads CASSLKLAQHF. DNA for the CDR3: TGTGCCAGCAGCCTCAAGTTAGCCCAGCATTTT.

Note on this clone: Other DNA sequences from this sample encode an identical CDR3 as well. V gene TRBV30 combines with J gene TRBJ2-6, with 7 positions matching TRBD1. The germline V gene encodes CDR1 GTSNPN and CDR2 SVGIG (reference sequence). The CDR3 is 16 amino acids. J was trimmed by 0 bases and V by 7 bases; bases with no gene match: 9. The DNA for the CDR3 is TGTGCCTCCAGGACAGGAGGCCACTCTGGGGCCAACGTCCTGACTTTC. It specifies CASRTGGHSGANVLTF. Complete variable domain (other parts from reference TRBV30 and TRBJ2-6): SQTIHQWPATLVQPVGSPLSLECTVEGTSNPNLYWYRQAAGRGLQLLFYSVGIGQISSEVPQNLSASRPQDRQFILSSKKLLLSDSGFYLCASRTGGHSGANVLTFGAGSRLTVL.

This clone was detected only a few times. This CDR3 reads CASSPPGRTGQETQYF. CDR3 sequence (DNA): TGTGCCAGCTCACCACCGGGGAGGACAGGCCAAGAGACCCAGTACTTC. The rearrangement uses TRBV18 and TRBJ2-5; a possible D gene is TRBD1 (7 bases). V dropped 0 bases and J dropped 1 base, with 12 bases sitting between them. The CDR3 runs to 16 residues. Germline V CDR1 and CDR2: KGHSH, LQKENI.

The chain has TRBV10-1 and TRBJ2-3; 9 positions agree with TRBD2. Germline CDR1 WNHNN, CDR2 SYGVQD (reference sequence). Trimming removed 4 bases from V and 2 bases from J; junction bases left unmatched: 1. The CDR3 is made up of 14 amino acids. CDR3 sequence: CASSGLAATDTQYF. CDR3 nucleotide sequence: TGCGCCAGCAGTGGACTAGCGGCCACAGATACGCAGTATTTT.

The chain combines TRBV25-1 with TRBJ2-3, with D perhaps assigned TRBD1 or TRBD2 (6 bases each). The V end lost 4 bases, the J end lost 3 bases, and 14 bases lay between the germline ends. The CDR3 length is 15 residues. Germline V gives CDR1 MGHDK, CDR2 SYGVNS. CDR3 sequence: CASSALGGATDTQYF. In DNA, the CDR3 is TGTGCCAGCAGTGCCTTGGGGGGCGCAACAGATACGCAGTATTTT.

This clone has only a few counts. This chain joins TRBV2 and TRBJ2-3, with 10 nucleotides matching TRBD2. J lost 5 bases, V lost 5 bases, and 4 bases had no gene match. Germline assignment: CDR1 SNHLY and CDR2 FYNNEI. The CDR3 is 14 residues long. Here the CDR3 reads CASSSGGAQDTQYF. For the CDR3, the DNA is TGTGCCAGCAGTAGCGGGGGGGCCCAAGATACGCAGTATTTT.

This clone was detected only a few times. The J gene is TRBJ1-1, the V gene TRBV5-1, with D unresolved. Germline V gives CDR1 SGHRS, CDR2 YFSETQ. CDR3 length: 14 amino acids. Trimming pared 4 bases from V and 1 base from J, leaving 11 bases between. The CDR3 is CASSGDPGNTEAFF. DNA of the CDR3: TGCGCCAGCAGCGGAGATCCAGGGAACACTGAAGCTTTCTTT.

CDR3 DNA: TGTGCCAGCAGCTTAGGTTCATCCAGCGTTACCTACGAGCAGTACTTC. Amino acid sequence: CASSLGSSSVTYEQYF. The chain has TRBV7-2 and TRBJ2-7, with no clear D. This CDR3 is built from 16 residues. The germline V and J ends were trimmed by 1 base and 2 bases, with 15 bases remaining between them. Germline assignment: CDR1 SGHTA and CDR2 FQGNSA.

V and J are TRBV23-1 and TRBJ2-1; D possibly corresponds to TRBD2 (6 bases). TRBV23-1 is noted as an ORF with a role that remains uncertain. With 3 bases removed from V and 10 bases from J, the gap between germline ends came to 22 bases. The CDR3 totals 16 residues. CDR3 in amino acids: CASSQRDGDGQWEQFF. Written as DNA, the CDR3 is TGCGCCAGCAGTCAGCGGGATGGGGATGGACAATGGGAGCAGTTCTTC.

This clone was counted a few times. The CDR3 loop is CSVTQGALETEAFF. DNA for the CDR3: TGCAGCGTTACACAGGGGGCGCTTGAAACTGAAGCTTTCTTT. The V and J genes are TRBV29-1 and TRBJ1-1; 9 nucleotides line up with TRBD1. V gave up 5 bases and J gave up 5 bases; unmatched junction bases: 9. The CDR3 sequence is 14 residues long. CDR1 is SQVTM, CDR2 ANQGSEA, per germline.

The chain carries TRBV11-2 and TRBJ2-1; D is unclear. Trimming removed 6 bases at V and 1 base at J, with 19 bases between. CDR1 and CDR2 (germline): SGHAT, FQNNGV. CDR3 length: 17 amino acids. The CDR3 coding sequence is TGTGCCAGCAGTGGGTTGGTGTTGGGCTCTTCCTACAATGAGCAGTTCTTC. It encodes CASSGLVLGSSYNEQFF.

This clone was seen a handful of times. The CDR3 DNA is TGTGCCAGCAGCCCCCTCGGTGGGGGAACGCAGTATTTT. Amino acids: CASSPLGGGTQYF. V is TRBV7-9 and J is TRBJ2-3; D possibly uses TRBD1 or TRBD2 (5 bases each). Germline CDR1 SEHNR, CDR2 FQNEAQ (reference sequence). The ends were cut back, 5 bases at V and 9 bases at J, with 15 bases in the middle. CDR3 length equals 13 residues.

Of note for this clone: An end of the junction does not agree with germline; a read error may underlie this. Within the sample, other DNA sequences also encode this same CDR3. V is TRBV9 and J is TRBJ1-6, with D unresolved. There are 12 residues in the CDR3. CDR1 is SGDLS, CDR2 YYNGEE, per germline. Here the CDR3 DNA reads TGTGCTAGCAGCGCGTCAGATTCACCCCTCCACTTT. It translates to CASSASDSPLHF.

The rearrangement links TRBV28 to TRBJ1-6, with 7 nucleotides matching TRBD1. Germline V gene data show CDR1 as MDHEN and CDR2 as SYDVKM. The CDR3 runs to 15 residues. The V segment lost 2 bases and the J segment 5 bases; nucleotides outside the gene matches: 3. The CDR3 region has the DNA TGTGCCAGCAGTTTAGGGGACAGAGATAATTCACCCCTCCACTTT. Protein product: CASSLGDRDNSPLHF.

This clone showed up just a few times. The CDR3 sequence: CASSTIGTGESPLHF. The CDR3 nucleotides read TGTGCCAGCTCCACCATCGGGACAGGGGAGTCACCCCTCCACTTT. The chain joins TRBV16 to TRBJ1-6; 10 nucleotides line up with TRBD1. J was trimmed by 10 bases and V by 8 bases; bases with no gene match: 11. This CDR3 is 15 amino acids long. Germline CDR1 reads KGHSY; CDR2 reads FQNENV. Full variable domain (missing parts from reference TRBV16 and TRBJ1-6): GEEVAQTPKHLVRGEGQKAKLYCAPIKGHSYVFWYQQVLKNEFKFLISFQNENVFDETGMPKERFSAKCLPNSPCSLEIQATKLEDSAVYFCASSTIGTGESPLHFGNGTRLTVT.

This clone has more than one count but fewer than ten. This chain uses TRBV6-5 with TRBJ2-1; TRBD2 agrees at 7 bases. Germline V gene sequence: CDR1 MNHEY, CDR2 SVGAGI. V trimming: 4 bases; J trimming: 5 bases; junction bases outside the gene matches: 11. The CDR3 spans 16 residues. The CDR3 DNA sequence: TGTGCCAGCAGTTTCGCGCGGGGAGGGATCGACAATGAGCAGTTCTTC. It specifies CASSFARGGIDNEQFF.

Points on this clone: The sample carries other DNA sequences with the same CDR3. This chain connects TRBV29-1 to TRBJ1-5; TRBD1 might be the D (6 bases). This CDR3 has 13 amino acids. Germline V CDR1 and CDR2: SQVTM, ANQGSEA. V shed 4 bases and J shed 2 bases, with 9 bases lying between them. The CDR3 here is CSVGAGGNQPQHF. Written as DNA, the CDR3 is TGCAGCGTTGGGGCAGGGGGCAATCAGCCCCAGCATTTT.

In nucleotides, the CDR3 is TGTGCCTTCCGGGGCCGCACCTACGAGCAGTACTTC. It yields the protein CAFRGRTYEQYF. The V and J genes are TRBV30 and TRBJ2-7; D is tentatively TRBD1 or TRBD2 (5 bases each). Germline CDR1 GTSNPN, CDR2 SVGIG (reference sequence). The CDR3 is made up of 12 amino acids. Trimming took 7 bases from V and 2 from J, leaving 12 bases between them.

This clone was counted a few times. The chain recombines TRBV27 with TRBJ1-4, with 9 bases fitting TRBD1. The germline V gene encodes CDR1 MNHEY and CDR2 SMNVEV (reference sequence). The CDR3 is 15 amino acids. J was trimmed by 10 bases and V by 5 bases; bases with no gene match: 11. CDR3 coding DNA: TGTGCCAGCAGTACCTTGGGACAGGGAGTAAGAAAACTGTTTTTT. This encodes CASSTLGQGVRKLFF.

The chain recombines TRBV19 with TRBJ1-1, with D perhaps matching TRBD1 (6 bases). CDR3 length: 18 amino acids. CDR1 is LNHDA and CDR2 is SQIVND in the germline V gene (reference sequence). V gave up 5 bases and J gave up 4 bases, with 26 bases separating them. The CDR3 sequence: CASSPPKDSYFALTEAFF. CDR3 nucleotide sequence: TGTGCCAGTAGTCCGCCTAAGGACAGTTACTTCGCACTCACTGAAGCTTTCTTT.

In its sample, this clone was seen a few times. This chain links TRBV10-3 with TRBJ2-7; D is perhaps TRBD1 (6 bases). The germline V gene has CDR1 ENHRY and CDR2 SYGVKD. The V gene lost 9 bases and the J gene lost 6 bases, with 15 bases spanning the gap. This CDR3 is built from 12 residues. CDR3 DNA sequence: TGTGCCATGAGCCCCGGCAGGGGCGAGCAGTACTTC. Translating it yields CAMSPGRGEQYF.

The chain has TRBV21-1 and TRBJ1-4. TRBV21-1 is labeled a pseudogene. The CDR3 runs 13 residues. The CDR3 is CASNPAQRRKLFF. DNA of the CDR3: TGTGCCAGCAACCCCGCACAGAGGAGGAAACTGTTTTTT.

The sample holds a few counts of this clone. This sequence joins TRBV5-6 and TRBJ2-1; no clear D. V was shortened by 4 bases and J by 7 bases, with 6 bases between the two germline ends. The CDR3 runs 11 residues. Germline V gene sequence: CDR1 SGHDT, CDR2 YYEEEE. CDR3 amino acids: CASSSENEQFF. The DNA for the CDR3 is TGTGCCAGCAGCAGCGAGAATGAGCAGTTCTTC.

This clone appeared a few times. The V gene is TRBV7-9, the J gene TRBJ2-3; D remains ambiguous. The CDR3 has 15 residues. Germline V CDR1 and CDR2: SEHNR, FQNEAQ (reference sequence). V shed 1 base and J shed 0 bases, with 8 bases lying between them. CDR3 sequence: CASSLGYGSTDTQYF. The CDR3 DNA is TGTGCCAGCAGCTTAGGATACGGGAGCACAGATACGCAGTATTTT.

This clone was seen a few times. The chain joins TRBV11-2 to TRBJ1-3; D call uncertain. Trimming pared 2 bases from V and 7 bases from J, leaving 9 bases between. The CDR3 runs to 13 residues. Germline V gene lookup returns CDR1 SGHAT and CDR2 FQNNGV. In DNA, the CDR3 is TGTGCCAGCAGCTTATGGCAGCGGAACACCATATATTTT. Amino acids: CASSLWQRNTIYF.

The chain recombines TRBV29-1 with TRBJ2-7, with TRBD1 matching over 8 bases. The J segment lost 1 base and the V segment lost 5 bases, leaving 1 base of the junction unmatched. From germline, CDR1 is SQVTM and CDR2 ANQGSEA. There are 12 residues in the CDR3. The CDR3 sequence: CSVRQGSYEQYF. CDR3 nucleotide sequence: TGCAGCGTTCGACAGGGGTCCTACGAGCAGTACTTC.

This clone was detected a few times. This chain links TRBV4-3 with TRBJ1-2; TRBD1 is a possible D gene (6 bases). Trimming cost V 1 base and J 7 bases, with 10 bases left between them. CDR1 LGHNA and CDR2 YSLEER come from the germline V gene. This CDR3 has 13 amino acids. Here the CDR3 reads CASSQAGQGGYTF. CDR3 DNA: TGCGCCAGCAGCCAAGCGGGACAAGGTGGCTACACCTTC.

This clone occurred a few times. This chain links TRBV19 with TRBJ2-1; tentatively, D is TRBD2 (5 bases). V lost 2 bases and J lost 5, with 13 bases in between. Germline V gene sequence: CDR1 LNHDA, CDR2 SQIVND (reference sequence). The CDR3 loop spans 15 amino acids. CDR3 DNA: TGTGCCAGTAGTATATCTCGGACTGCAAACAATGAGCAGTTCTTC. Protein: CASSISRTANNEQFF. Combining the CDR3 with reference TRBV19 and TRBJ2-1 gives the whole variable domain DGGITQSPKYLFRKEGQNVTLSCEQNLNHDAMYWYRQDPGQGLRLIYYSQIVNDFQKGDIAEGYSVSREKKESFPLTVTSAQKNPTAFYLCASSISRTANNEQFFGPGTRLTVL.

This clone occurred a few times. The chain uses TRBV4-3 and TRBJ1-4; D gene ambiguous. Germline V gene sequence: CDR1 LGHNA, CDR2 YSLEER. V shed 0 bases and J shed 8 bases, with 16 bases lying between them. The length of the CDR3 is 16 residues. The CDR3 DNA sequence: TGCGCCAGCAGCCAAGAAGGGCCACGGCCTGGGGAAAAACTGTTTTTT. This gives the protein CASSQEGPRPGEKLFF.